This T cell receptor beta chain was sequenced during a study of OX40 agonist ivuxolimab in advanced cancers. Study-wide background: Under the entry rules, prior anti-PD-1, anti-PD-L1 or anti-CTLA-4 therapy was allowed, and less than 50% had some. Broader study findings: A proportion of nonresponders additionally exhibited low normalized T-cell clonal expansion.

Germline CDR1 and CDR2: SQVTM and ANQGSEA. The CDR3 covers 13 residues. Between the trimmed V and J ends, which lost 4 bases and 4 bases, there was a span of 13 bases. Using immunoSEQ multiplex PCR, the repertoire was profiled, and TCRdb retains in-frame clones only, with some absent. Of about 83,000 clones listed, 65% to 90% are singletons. Sampling of blood occurred at baseline, cycle 4 day 1, and cycle 7 day 1. A word on this clone: Its antigen is not identified.

The chain links TRBV29-1 to TRBJ1-1; the D gene is possibly TRBD1 (5 bases). The material was CD4+ or CD8+ T cells sorted from blood, obtained in a trial of the OX40 agonist ivuxolimab. The receptor's source is an adult with an advanced solid tumor such as melanoma, head and neck, liver or kidney cancer. In nucleotides, the CDR3 is TGCAGCGTTGTCCGGGGGTTGAGCACTGAAGCTTTCTTT. Amino acids: CSVVRGLSTEAFF. The full variable domain, its missing parts supplied by reference TRBV29-1 and TRBJ1-1, is SAVISQKPSRDICQRGTSLTIQCQVDSQVTMMFWYRQQPGQSLTLIATANQGSEATYESGFVIDKFPISRPNLTFSTLTVSNMSPEDSSIYLCSVVRGLSTEAFFGQGTRLTVV.